This T cell receptor (beta chain) was profiled in a study of blood T cell repertoires in COVID-19. About the research overall: The United States, Italy and Spain provided the acute and convalescent COVID-19 samples. From T cells, B-cell-depleted T cells, or PBMCs came the material, which was cDNA or gDNA.

The data were produced by immunoSEQ multiplex PCR, yet TCRdb's version contains in-frame clones alone and is incomplete. The data show 100,000 or so clones, approximately 85% seen once. The table lists this clone with a count of one. The CDR3 loop spans 15 amino acids. Trimming pared 1 base from V and 10 bases from J, leaving 16 bases between. Germline V gives CDR1 LNHDA, CDR2 SQIVND (reference sequence). V is TRBV19 and J is TRBJ1-4; D possibly corresponds to TRBD1 (6 bases). Material: peripheral blood. The receptor was derived from a man in his fifties or sixties with acute or convalescent COVID-19. The CDR3 coding sequence is TGTGCCAGTAGTATAGTTGGACAGCTTGGGGGAAAACTGTTTTTT. Translation: CASSIVGQLGGKLFF.